This T cell receptor beta chain was captured by sequencing in a study of control samples from healthy donors and cancer patients. Germline-derived CDR1 and CDR2 are LGHDT and YNNKEL (reference sequence). Trimming removed 0 bases at V and 9 bases at J, with 10 bases between. The CDR3 loop spans 13 amino acids. The method was immunoSEQ multiplex PCR; TCRdb's version includes in-frame clones alone and lacks a portion of them. The sample yields 260,000 or so clones, approximately 80% seen once. Sequenced sample: PBMCs. This clonotype was obtained from a woman aged 60-70 years with lung cancer. The chain is built from TRBV3-1 (or the pseudogene TRBV3-2) and TRBJ2-3; D gene ambiguous. Written as DNA, the CDR3 is TGTGCCAGCAGCCAAGATCAGAAGTCAACGCAGTATTTT. Amino acid sequence: CASSQDQKSTQYF.